This T cell receptor beta chain was documented in a study of T cells after yellow fever vaccination. Trimming at V came to 6 bases and at J to 2 bases, leaving 12 bases not matched to a gene. Germline CDR1 reads SGHVS; CDR2 reads FQNEAQ. The CDR3 contains 18 residues. UMIs and a universal primer site were added when TCR cDNA was made by 5'RACE template switching. TCRdb itself ran the 5' RACE reads through MiXCR, one entry per CDR3 protein. The profile covers 300,000 to 400,000 distinct CDR3 sequences, with about 10% appearing a single time and 3.3% taken by the ten largest. Regarding the study as a whole: A small proportion of clonotypes was detected in both the CD4 and CD8 compartments. The secondary response was weaker, and its peak arrived faster, on day 5 versus 15. Primary-vaccination clones mostly resurfaced post-booster (roughly 97% CD4, roughly 90% CD8).

Only a few counts were recorded for this clonotype. Antigen: not known. V is TRBV7-8 and J is TRBJ2-6, with 8 bases that match TRBD1. Sequencing used CD4+ T cells sorted from PBMCs, obtained 45 days after the yellow fever booster vaccination. The TCR comes from a man aged 18 to 35 who received the YFV17D yellow fever vaccine. The CDR3 DNA reads TGTGCCAGCAGTCCACGGACAGGGAGGCGGGCTGGGGCCAACGTCCTGACTTTC. Encoded protein: CASSPRTGRRAGANVLTF. The entire variable domain, with the rest obtained from reference TRBV7-8 and TRBJ2-6, is as follows: GAGVSQSPRYKVAKRGQDVALRCDPISGHVSLFWYQQALGQGPEFLTYFQNEAQLDKSGLPSDRFFAERPEGSVSTLKIQRTQQEDSAVYLCASSPRTGRRAGANVLTFGAGSRLTVL.